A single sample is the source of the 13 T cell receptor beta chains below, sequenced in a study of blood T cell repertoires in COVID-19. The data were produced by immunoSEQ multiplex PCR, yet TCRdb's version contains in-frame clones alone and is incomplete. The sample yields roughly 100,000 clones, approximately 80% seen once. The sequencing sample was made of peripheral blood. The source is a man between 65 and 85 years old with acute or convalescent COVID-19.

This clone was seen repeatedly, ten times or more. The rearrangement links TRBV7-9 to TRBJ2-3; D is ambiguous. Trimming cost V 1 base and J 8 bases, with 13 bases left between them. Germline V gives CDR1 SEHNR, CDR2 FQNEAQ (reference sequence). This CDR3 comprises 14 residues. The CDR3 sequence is CASSLDSESSTQYF. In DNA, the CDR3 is TGTGCCAGCAGCTTAGACTCAGAATCTAGTACGCAGTATTTT.

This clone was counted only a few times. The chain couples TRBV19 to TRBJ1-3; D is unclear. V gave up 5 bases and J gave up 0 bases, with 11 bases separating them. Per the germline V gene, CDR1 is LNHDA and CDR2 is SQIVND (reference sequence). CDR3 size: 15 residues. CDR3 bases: TGTGCCAGTAGTGCGCTTAAACTCTCTGGAAACACCATATATTTT. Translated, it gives CASSALKLSGNTIYF. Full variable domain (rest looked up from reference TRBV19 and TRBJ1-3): DGGITQSPKYLFRKEGQNVTLSCEQNLNHDAMYWYRQDPGQGLRLIYYSQIVNDFQKGDIAEGYSVSREKKESFPLTVTSAQKNPTAFYLCASSALKLSGNTIYFGEGSWLTVV.

The CDR3 sequence is CASRGQGVREAFF. The CDR3 coding sequence is TGTGCCAGCAGGGGACAGGGGGTGCGGGAAGCTTTCTTT. The rearrangement joins TRBV6-5 to TRBJ1-1; 11 bases are a match to TRBD1. The ends lost 6 bases at V and 8 bases at J; junction bases unmatched: 5. Germline CDR1 reads MNHEY; CDR2 reads SVGAGI. The CDR3 has 13 residues.

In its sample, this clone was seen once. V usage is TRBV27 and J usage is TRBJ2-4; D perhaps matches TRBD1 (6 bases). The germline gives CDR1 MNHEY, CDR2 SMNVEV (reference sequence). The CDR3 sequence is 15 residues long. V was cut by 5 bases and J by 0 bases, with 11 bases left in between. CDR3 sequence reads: CASSTRGIAKNIQYF. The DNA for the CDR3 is TGTGCCAGCAGTACTAGGGGGATAGCCAAAAACATTCAGTACTTC.

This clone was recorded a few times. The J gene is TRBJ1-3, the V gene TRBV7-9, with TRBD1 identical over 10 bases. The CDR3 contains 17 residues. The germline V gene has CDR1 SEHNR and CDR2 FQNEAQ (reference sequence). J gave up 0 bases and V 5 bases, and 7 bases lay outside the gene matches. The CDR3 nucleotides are TGTGCCAGCAGCCGAGGGACAGGGGATCGCTCTGGAAACACCATATATTTT. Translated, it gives CASSRGTGDRSGNTIYF.

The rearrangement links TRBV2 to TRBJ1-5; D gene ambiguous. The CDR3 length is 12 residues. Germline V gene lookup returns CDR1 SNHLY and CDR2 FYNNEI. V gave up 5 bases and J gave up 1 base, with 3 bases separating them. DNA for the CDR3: TGTGCCAGCAGTCAGAGCAATCAGCCCCAGCATTTT. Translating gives CASSQSNQPQHF.

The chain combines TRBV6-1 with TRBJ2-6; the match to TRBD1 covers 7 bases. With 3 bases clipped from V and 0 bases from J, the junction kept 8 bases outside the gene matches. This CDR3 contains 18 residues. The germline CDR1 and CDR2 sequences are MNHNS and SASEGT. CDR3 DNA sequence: TGTGCCAGCAGTGACCCCCGGGACAGATTCTCTGGGGCCAACGTCCTGACTTTC. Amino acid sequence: CASSDPRDRFSGANVLTF.

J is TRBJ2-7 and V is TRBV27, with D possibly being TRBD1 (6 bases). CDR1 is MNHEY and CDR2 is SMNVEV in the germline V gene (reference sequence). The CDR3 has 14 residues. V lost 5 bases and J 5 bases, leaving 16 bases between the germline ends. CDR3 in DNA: TGTGCCAGCAGTCCCGACCTCTGGACAGACGAGCAGTACTTC. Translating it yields CASSPDLWTDEQYF.

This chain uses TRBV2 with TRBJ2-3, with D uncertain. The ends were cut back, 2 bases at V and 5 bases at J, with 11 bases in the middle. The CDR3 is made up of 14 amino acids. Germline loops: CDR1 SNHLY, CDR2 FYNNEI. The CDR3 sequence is CASSEMYSLDTQYF. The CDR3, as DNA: TGTGCCAGCAGTGAAATGTACAGTTTAGATACGCAGTATTTT.

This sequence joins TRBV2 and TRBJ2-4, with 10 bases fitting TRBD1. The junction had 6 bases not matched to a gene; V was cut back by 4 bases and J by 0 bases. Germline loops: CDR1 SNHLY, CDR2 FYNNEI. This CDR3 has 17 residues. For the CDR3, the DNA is TGTGCCAGCAGTGCGGGACAGGGGAGGGCAGCCAAAAACATTCAGTACTTC. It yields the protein CASSAGQGRAAKNIQYF.

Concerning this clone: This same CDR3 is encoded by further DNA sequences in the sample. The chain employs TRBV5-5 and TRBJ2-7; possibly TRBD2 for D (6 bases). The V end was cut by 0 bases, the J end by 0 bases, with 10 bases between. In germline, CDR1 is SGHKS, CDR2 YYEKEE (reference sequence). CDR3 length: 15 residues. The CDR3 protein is CASSLAGDSSYEQYF. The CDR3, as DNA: TGTGCCAGCAGCTTGGCTGGGGACTCCTCCTACGAGCAGTACTTC.

DNA of the CDR3: TGTGCCAGTAGTCAAAGCGGTTCCCTCACAGATACGCAGTATTTT. Translated: CASSQSGSLTDTQYF. The genes are TRBV19 and TRBJ2-3; tentatively, D is TRBD2 (5 bases). The germline V gene encodes CDR1 LNHDA and CDR2 SQIVND (reference sequence). Trimming removed 5 bases from V and 2 bases from J, with 14 bases in between. The CDR3 runs 15 residues.

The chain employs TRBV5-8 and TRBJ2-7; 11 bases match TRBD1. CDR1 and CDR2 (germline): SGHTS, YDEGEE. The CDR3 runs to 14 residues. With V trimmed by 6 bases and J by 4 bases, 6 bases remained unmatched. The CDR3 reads CASTGGTGGYEQYF. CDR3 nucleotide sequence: TGTGCCAGCACCGGCGGGACAGGGGGTTACGAGCAGTACTTC. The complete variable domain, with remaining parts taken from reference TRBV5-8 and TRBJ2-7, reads EAGVTQSPTHLIKTRGQQATLRCSPISGHTSVYWYQQALGLGLQFLLWYDEGEERNRGNFPPRFSGRQFPNYSSELNVNALELEDSALYLCASTGGTGGYEQYFGPGTRLTVT.